This TCR beta chain was recovered during a study of blood T cell repertoires in COVID-19. Study-level information: Donors in the United States, Italy and Spain gave samples during acute or convalescent COVID-19. Sources were T cells, B-cell-depleted T cells, or PBMCs; the material itself was cDNA or gDNA.

The CDR3 is 14 amino acids. V was clipped by 4 bases and J by 3 bases, with 12 bases between them. Germline CDR1 and CDR2: LNHNV and YYDKDF (reference sequence). How the authors handled the data: Cell counts per sample came from amplifying reference gene primers. The repertoire was sequenced with immunoSEQ multiplex PCR; TCRdb's copy has only in-frame clones and lacks some. D and trimming were read from the DNA, whereas the V and J calls and clone size are those reported in that table. Counted here are more than 400,000 clones, 80% to 90% occurring once; the ten biggest clones make up roughly 3.2%. This receptor was identified in a human donor in a cohort sampled during active COVID-19. This chain uses TRBV15 with TRBJ1-1; TRBD1 might be the D (5 bases). What was sequenced was peripheral blood. The CDR3 DNA follows: TGTGCCACCAGCACTCAGACAGTGGACACTGAAGCTTTCTTT. Translation gives CATSTQTVDTEAFF.